Following are 21 T cell receptor beta chains from one sample sequenced in a study of glioma-infiltrating T cells. Using RNA template, CDR3s of TCR alpha and beta were amplified with iRepertoire arm-PCR. From the multiplex PCR reads, TCRdb called clonotypes with MiXCR, one entry per CDR3 protein. The profile shows 300,000 to 450,000 distinct CDR3 sequences, 41% of them singletons. Sequenced: glioma tissue, nonneoplastic brain tissue, or PBMCs (not recorded which). The source of these receptors is a human donor with low-grade glioma or glioblastoma, undergoing nonglioma brain surgery, or in good health (not recorded which).

This clonotype has only one observation. Since a much larger clone is just one base distant, this may be a read error. The rearrangement uses TRBV27 and TRBJ1-5; weak D call: TRBD1 (6 bases). The length of the CDR3 is 17 residues. CDR1 and CDR2 from the germline V gene are MNHEY and SMNVEV (reference sequence). CDR3 nucleotide sequence: TGTGTCAGCAGTTTATCAGGAGGGGGGGGGGGCTTTCAGCCCCAGCATTTT. As protein: CVSSLSGGGGGFQPQHF.

DNA of the CDR3: TGTGCCAGCAGTGCCCAGGCAGCCGGGGATAGCAATCAGCCCCAGCATTTT. It encodes CASSAQAAGDSNQPQHF. This chain joins TRBV6-1 and TRBJ1-5; no firm D call. There are 17 residues in the CDR3. The ends were cut back, 4 bases at V and 0 bases at J, with 16 bases in the middle. Germline V gene sequence: CDR1 MNHNS, CDR2 SASEGT.

The sample holds a few counts of this clonotype. The chain employs TRBV28 and TRBJ2-3; TRBD2 matches at 8 bases. Per germline, CDR1 MDHEN and CDR2 SYDVKM. This CDR3 has 16 residues. J was trimmed by 5 bases and V by 8 bases; bases with no gene match: 15. This CDR3 reads CASQSFGREVLDTQYF. CDR3 nucleotide sequence: TGTGCCAGCCAAAGCTTCGGGCGGGAGGTCCTAGATACGCAGTATTTT.

At least ten counts were recorded for this clonotype. The rearrangement uses TRBV28 and TRBJ2-1; D is unclear. This CDR3 spans 17 amino acids. V lost 2 bases and J lost 8, with 22 bases in between. Germline assignment: CDR1 MDHEN and CDR2 SYDVKM. The DNA for the CDR3 is TGTGCCAGCAGTTTAGGTCCGCCTGATTTATATTTGGATGAGCAGTTCTTC. Its protein product is CASSLGPPDLYLDEQFF.

The rearrangement uses TRBV6-1 and TRBJ1-5, with D unresolved. The CDR3 is made up of 12 amino acids. The germline V gene has CDR1 MNHNS and CDR2 SASEGT. V lost 6 bases and J 5 bases, leaving 8 bases between the germline ends. CDR3 nucleotides: TGTGCCAGCAGGGACGGCGATCAGCCCCAGCATTTT. As protein: CASRDGDQPQHF.

In its sample, this clonotype was seen a few times. The J gene is TRBJ2-3, the V gene TRBV6-1; no reliable D call. The CDR3 totals 15 residues. V was cut by 5 bases and J by 0 bases, with 12 bases left in between. The germline V gene has CDR1 MNHNS and CDR2 SASEGT. The CDR3: CASSLGPFSTDTQYF. CDR3 DNA sequence: TGTGCCAGCAGTTTGGGCCCCTTTAGCACAGATACGCAGTATTTT.

Regarding this clonotype: This may be a read error: a much more frequent sequence differs by one nucleotide. The chain is built from TRBV4-1 and TRBJ2-7; the match to TRBD1 covers 7 bases. Germline assignment: CDR1 MGHRA and CDR2 YSYEKL. The CDR3 runs to 14 residues. The CDR3 spells CASSRQGVNNEQLF. CDR3 nucleotides: TGCGCCAGCAGCAGGCAGGGGGTAAACAATGAGCAGCTCTTC.

The chain combines TRBV20-1 with TRBJ2-7; 8 nucleotides line up with TRBD2. The germline V gene encodes CDR1 DFQATT and CDR2 SNEGSKA (reference sequence). CDR3 length: 14 residues. The junction had 7 bases not matched to a gene; V was cut back by 0 bases and J by 6 bases. The CDR3 DNA reads TGCAGTGCTAGAGAACTAGCGGTCCTCTGCGAGCAGTACTTC. It codes for CSARELAVLCEQYF.

The V gene is TRBV20-1, the J gene TRBJ2-7; 9 bases align to TRBD2. The germline CDR1 and CDR2 sequences are DFQATT and SNEGSKA (reference sequence). The junction had 12 bases not matched to a gene; V was cut back by 4 bases and J by 5 bases. CDR3 size: 15 residues. CDR3 nucleotide sequence: TGCAGTGCTACCCCCCCCGCGGGAGGGTACCACGAGCAGTACTTC. Protein: CSATPPAGGYHEQYF.

As regards this clonotype: Given the absence of the conserved phenylalanine or tryptophan at the CDR3 end, a read error is likely. The chain links TRBV6-1 to TRBJ2-1; TRBD2 aligns across 11 bases. J was trimmed by 4 bases and V by 5 bases; bases with no gene match: 7. This CDR3 is built from 16 residues. Germline V gives CDR1 MNHNS, CDR2 SASEGT. The CDR3 coding sequence is TGTGCCAGCAGTAACCTAGCGGGAGGAAGATACAATGAGCAGTTCCTC. This encodes CASSNLAGGRYNEQFL.

Regarding this clonotype: The junction departs from germline at one end; a sequencing error may be responsible. This chain connects TRBV20-1 to TRBJ2-7, with TRBD1 as a possible D gene (5 bases). The CDR3 covers 12 residues. The V gene's germline CDR1 is DFQATT and CDR2 SNEGSKA (reference sequence). CDR3 sequence reads: CSAAFRVEKQLF. DNA for the CDR3: TGCAGTGCTGCCTTCAGGGTAGAGAAGCAGTTATTC.

This clonotype has just a few counts. The CDR3 DNA reads TGTGCCAGCAGTTACAGCCCGGACAGGGCGGAGCAGTACTTC. As protein: CASSYSPDRAEQYF. The chain couples TRBV6-6 to TRBJ2-7, with TRBD1 matching 8 bases. The germline CDR1 and CDR2 sequences are MNHNY and SVGAGI (reference sequence). CDR3 size: 14 residues. With 2 bases clipped from V and 7 bases from J, the junction kept 7 bases outside the gene matches.

Many counts were recorded for this clonotype. This chain connects TRBV6-2 or TRBV6-3 to TRBJ1-5; D is perhaps TRBD1 (6 bases). This CDR3 contains 15 residues. V lost 2 bases, J lost 2 bases, and 10 bases lay in between. Germline V gene sequence: CDR1 MNHEY, CDR2 SVGEGT. In nucleotides, the CDR3 is TGTGCCAGCAGTTACCCAGGGGCAGGCAATCAGCCCCAGCATTTT. Its translation: CASSYPGAGNQPQHF.

As regards this clonotype: A much larger clone lies a single base off, so this may be a read error. CDR3 residues: CASRPSHSSYNEQFF. In DNA, the CDR3 is TGTGCCAGCAGACCGTCCCATAGCTCCTACAATGAGCAGTTCTTC. The genes are TRBV7-2 and TRBJ2-1; the D is unclear. CDR1 is SGHTA, CDR2 FQGNSA, per germline. The V and J ends lost 6 bases and 0 bases respectively, with 12 bases between them. CDR3 length: 15 residues.

The genes are TRBV7-6 and TRBJ2-2; the D gene is possibly TRBD1 (5 bases). This CDR3 comprises 13 residues. Per germline, CDR1 SGHVS and CDR2 FNYEAQ. Trimming removed 2 bases from V and 9 bases from J, with 10 bases in between. In DNA form, the CDR3 reads TGTGCCAGCAGCTTAACAGGATCTTGGGAGCTGTTTTTT. Protein sequence: CASSLTGSWELFF.

V is TRBV5-4 and J is TRBJ2-5, with D hard to call. Trimming pared 1 base from V and 3 bases from J, leaving 10 bases between. CDR3 length: 14 residues. Germline V gene lookup returns CDR1 SGHNT and CDR2 YYREEE (reference sequence). The CDR3 is CASSLKGTKETQYF. The CDR3 DNA follows: TGTGCCAGCAGCTTGAAGGGCACCAAAGAGACCCAGTACTTC.

Ten or more counts support this clonotype. CDR3 in DNA: TGCGCCAGCAGCCAAGATTGGCGGGCAGATAATGAAGCTTTCTTT. Protein: CASSQDWRADNEAFF. The genes are TRBV4-3 and TRBJ1-1; D gene uncertain. This CDR3 has 15 residues. Germline V gene lookup returns CDR1 LGHNA and CDR2 YSLEER. V was pared by 0 bases and J by 7 bases, with 15 bases between.

This clonotype was observed many times. V usage is TRBV20-1 and J usage is TRBJ2-7; 12 bases match TRBD2. Looked up from germline, CDR1 is DFQATT and CDR2 is SNEGSKA (reference sequence). Unmatched junction bases numbered 8, after V lost 1 base and J lost 4 bases. This CDR3 has 16 residues. CDR3 protein: CSARAKTSGSEYEQYF. The CDR3 region has the DNA TGCAGTGCTAGAGCGAAGACTAGCGGGAGTGAATACGAGCAGTACTTC.

A few counts support this clonotype. V usage is TRBV2 and J usage is TRBJ2-5, with D hard to call. V was cut by 6 bases and J by 3 bases, with 2 bases left in between. The CDR3 has 10 residues. Per the germline V gene, CDR1 is SNHLY and CDR2 is FYNNEI. The CDR3 nucleotides are TGTGCCAGCAGCAAAGAGACCCAGTACTTC. It translates to CASSKETQYF.

This clonotype has a handful of counts. This chain links TRBV4-3 with TRBJ1-2, with D perhaps matching TRBD1 (6 bases). Between the trimmed V and J ends, which lost 1 base and 5 bases, there was a span of 17 bases. This CDR3 spans 16 amino acids. From germline, CDR1 is LGHNA and CDR2 YSLEER. CDR3 region: CASSQAPWTVTYGYTF. CDR3 in DNA: TGCGCCAGCAGCCAAGCGCCCTGGACAGTGACATATGGCTACACCTTC.

This chain joins TRBV4-2 and TRBJ1-5, with D perhaps TRBD1 (5 bases). The germline V and J ends were trimmed by 0 bases and 3 bases, with 12 bases remaining between them. This CDR3 region has 16 residues. The germline V gene encodes CDR1 LGHNA and CDR2 YNFKEQ. The CDR3 sequence: CASSQEIIGANQPQHF. As DNA, the CDR3 is TGTGCCAGCAGCCAAGAAATAATCGGGGCCAATCAGCCCCAGCATTTT.